Presented here are 28 T cell receptor beta chains from one specimen sequenced in a study of T cell repertoires in cytomegalovirus infection (dated by TCRdb to between 2018 and 2021). Sequenced on an Illumina HiSeq 1500. The public reads were reprocessed in TCRdb via fastp at Q25 and MiXCR, keeping in-frame beta chains. Each record represents a unique CDR3 protein, reported with the most common genes and DNA among its rows. The sample has hundreds of thousands of distinct CDR3 sequences on record, around 35% of them singletons. The ten largest clones take up 15% to 20% of the sample. The treatment or condition label, read with the paper, signifies: in vitro stimulation with specific CMV peptide epitopes to enrich CMV-specific T cells. Their antigens are not known. This specimen consisted of cultured PBMCs, obtained from culture after CMV antigen stimulation. The receptor set was obtained from a human donor in good health (CMV status not recorded). Some clones in this sample may be carry-over from other donors' samples.

The chain employs TRBV18 and TRBJ2-7; D remains unclear. In germline, CDR1 is KGHSH, CDR2 LQKENI. The CDR3 is 13 amino acids. The V end lost 2 bases, the J end lost 0 bases, and 5 bases lay between the germline ends. CDR3: CASSPVPSYEQYF. CDR3 DNA: TGTGCCAGCTCACCAGTGCCCTCCTACGAGCAGTACTTC.

The CDR3 sequence: CSAEPILGTGESGANVLTF. The CDR3 nucleotides are TGCAGTGCTGAACCTATTCTCGGGACAGGGGAATCTGGGGCCAACGTCCTGACTTTC. The rearrangement links TRBV20-1 to TRBJ2-6; 10 nucleotides line up with TRBD1. CDR1 and CDR2 from the germline V gene are DFQATT and SNEGSKA (reference sequence). This CDR3 has 19 amino acids. Unmatched junction bases numbered 14, after V lost 5 bases and J lost 1 base.

This clonotype was found a few times. CDR3 sequence (DNA): TGTGCCAGCAGCTTAGCCCCACCAAGGTACGAGCAGTACTTC. Translated: CASSLAPPRYEQYF. The J gene is TRBJ2-7, the V gene TRBV7-9; D gene unclear. CDR1 and CDR2 from the germline V gene are SEHNR and FQNEAQ (reference sequence). V gave up 0 bases and J gave up 4 bases, with 10 bases separating them. This CDR3 contains 14 residues.

This clonotype counts as medium-sized. The chain is built from TRBV7-2 and TRBJ1-2, with TRBD1 as a possible D gene (5 bases). V lost 1 base and J 4 bases, leaving 13 bases between the germline ends. The CDR3 is made up of 15 amino acids. Germline assignment: CDR1 SGHTA and CDR2 FQGNSA. Here the CDR3 reads CASSLGGGTVYGYTF. The CDR3 nucleotides read TGTGCCAGCAGCTTAGGCGGAGGGACCGTCTATGGCTACACCTTC. Full variable domain (outside the CDR3, taken from reference TRBV7-2 and TRBJ1-2): GAGVSQSPSNKVTEKGKDVELRCDPISGHTALYWYRQSLGQGLEFLIYFQGNSAPDKSGLPSDRFSAERTGGSVSTLTIQRTQQEDSAVYLCASSLGGGTVYGYTFGSGTRLTVV.

This clonotype showed up just once. This rearrangement joins TRBV28 to TRBJ1-1; D possibly corresponds to TRBD1 (5 bases). Trimming took off 2 bases at V and 11 bases at J, with 15 bases between the two ends. The CDR3 runs 13 residues. CDR1 is MDHEN, CDR2 SYDVKM, per germline. The chain's CDR3 is CASSLARALEAFF. For the CDR3, the DNA is TGTGCCAGCAGTTTAGCCAGGGCCCTGGAGGCTTTCTTT.

The genes are TRBV7-6 and TRBJ2-1; 8 bases are a match to TRBD1. This CDR3 has 15 residues. CDR1 is SGHVS and CDR2 is FNYEAQ in the germline V gene. Trimming at V came to 5 bases and at J to 5 bases, leaving 8 bases not matched to a gene. This CDR3 reads CASSRSRGRDNEQFF. CDR3 DNA sequence: TGTGCCAGCAGCCGCAGCAGGGGGCGCGACAATGAGCAGTTCTTC.

The chain uses TRBV7-9 and TRBJ1-6; 8 bases fit TRBD1. Trimming removed 5 bases from V and 4 bases from J; junction bases left unmatched: 10. This CDR3 contains 17 residues. Per germline, CDR1 SEHNR and CDR2 FQNEAQ (reference sequence). The CDR3 region is CASSPRFGQGYNSPLHF. The CDR3, as DNA: TGTGCCAGCAGCCCCAGATTTGGACAGGGATATAATTCACCCCTCCACTTT.

This rearrangement joins TRBV28 to TRBJ2-3; D not resolved. The CDR3 totals 13 residues. From germline, CDR1 is MDHEN and CDR2 SYDVKM. Between the trimmed V and J ends, which lost 6 bases and 2 bases, there was a span of 9 bases. Here the CDR3 DNA reads TGTGCCAGCAGCCAAACCTTCACAGATACGCAGTATTTT. Translated, it gives CASSQTFTDTQYF.

V is TRBV4-1 and J is TRBJ1-3; D might be TRBD1 (5 bases). This CDR3 contains 16 residues. CDR1 is MGHRA and CDR2 is YSYEKL in the germline V gene. Trimming left V 3 bases short and J 4 bases short, with 16 bases between. As DNA, the CDR3 is TGCGCCAGCAGCCACACAGGTGGGCTATCAGGAAACACCATATATTTT. Translation gives CASSHTGGLSGNTIYF.

This clonotype was seen more than once but under ten times. V gene TRBV27 combines with J gene TRBJ1-1, with D uncertain. Germline CDR1 is MNHEY and CDR2 is SMNVEV (reference sequence). The ends were cut back, 5 bases at V and 0 bases at J, with 10 bases in the middle. The length of the CDR3 is 14 residues. In DNA form, the CDR3 reads TGTGCCAGCAGTCCGGATGGCGTGAACACTGAAGCTTTCTTT. Translated, it gives CASSPDGVNTEAFF.

This clonotype was seen only a few times. The chain links TRBV10-3 to TRBJ2-2, with a tentative D call TRBD2 (6 bases). There are 18 residues in the CDR3. V was pared by 4 bases and J by 6 bases, with 24 bases between. Germline lookup yields CDR1 ENHRY and CDR2 SYGVKD. CDR3 residues: CAISATYVSGGEAGELFF. The CDR3 DNA is TGTGCCATCAGTGCCACCTATGTTAGCGGAGGGGAGGCCGGGGAGCTGTTTTTT.

This clonotype was counted between two and nine times. The chain couples TRBV7-8 to TRBJ2-7; unclear D gene. Trimming shortened V by 3 bases and J by 7 bases, and 13 bases separated the two germline ends. CDR3 length equals 13 residues. Looked up from germline, CDR1 is SGHVS and CDR2 is FQNEAQ. The CDR3 reads CASSFLTMGEQYF. Here the CDR3 DNA reads TGTGCCAGCAGCTTTTTGACGATGGGGGAGCAGTACTTC.

At least ten counts were recorded for this clonotype. The rearrangement joins TRBV7-2 to TRBJ1-4; TRBD1 might be the D (5 bases). The CDR3 totals 15 residues. Trimming removed 5 bases at V and 4 bases at J, with 14 bases between. Germline CDR1 and CDR2: SGHTA and FQGNSA. The CDR3 DNA sequence: TGTGCCAGCAGCCCAAGACGGGGGGGTAATGAAAAACTGTTTTTT. This gives the protein CASSPRRGGNEKLFF.

J is TRBJ2-3 and V is TRBV11-2; D possibly corresponds to TRBD2 (6 bases). V was pared by 5 bases and J by 5 bases, with 20 bases between. This CDR3 has 16 residues. The germline V gene encodes CDR1 SGHAT and CDR2 FQNNGV. DNA for the CDR3: TGTGCCAGCAGCGATGGAGGACTGGCCGGGGGAGATACGCAGTATTTT. Its protein is CASSDGGLAGGDTQYF.

This clonotype was seen repeatedly, ten times or more. The chain employs TRBV7-2 and TRBJ2-5, with 14 bases identical to TRBD2. The V and J ends lost 4 bases and 2 bases, in that order; junction bases with no gene match: 6. Germline-derived CDR1 and CDR2 are SGHTA and FQGNSA. The CDR3 totals 17 residues. The CDR3 DNA reads TGTGCCAGCAGCTCCTCCGGGACTAGCGGGGGACAAGAGACCCAGTACTTC. Translation: CASSSSGTSGGQETQYF.

This clonotype was seen more than once but under ten times. The chain carries TRBV12-3 or TRBV12-4 and TRBJ1-2; weak D call: TRBD1 (6 bases). Trimming shortened V by 4 bases and J by 5 bases, and 11 bases separated the two germline ends. The CDR3 has 13 residues. This CDR3 reads CASSSRQAYGYTF. CDR3 bases: TGTGCCAGCAGTTCCCGACAGGCGTATGGCTACACCTTC.

This clonotype showed up many times. The rearrangement joins TRBV7-2 to TRBJ2-1; D possibly corresponds to TRBD2 (6 bases). Germline CDR1 reads SGHTA; CDR2 reads FQGNSA. The length of the CDR3 is 16 residues. The germline V and J ends were trimmed by 3 bases and 5 bases, with 17 bases remaining between them. CDR3 DNA: TGTGCCAGCAGCTTCTTGGGTGGGGGGACGAACAATGAGCAGTTCTTC. Translated, it gives CASSFLGGGTNNEQFF.

In its sample, this clonotype was seen a few times. CDR3 DNA: TGTGCCAGTACCCAGGGCTGGGGCCAAGAGACCCAGTACTTC. Protein product: CASTQGWGQETQYF. The rearrangement joins TRBV19 to TRBJ2-5; possibly TRBD1 for D (5 bases). The ends were cut back, 7 bases at V and 1 base at J, with 13 bases in the middle. The CDR3 runs to 14 residues. In germline, CDR1 is LNHDA, CDR2 SQIVND (reference sequence).

In this sample, this clonotype turned up a few times. The gene calls are TRBV2 and TRBJ2-7; a possible D gene is TRBD1 (5 bases). Trimming pared 6 bases from V and 3 bases from J, leaving 12 bases between. There are 13 residues in the CDR3. The V gene's germline CDR1 is SNHLY and CDR2 FYNNEI. The CDR3 DNA sequence: TGTGCCAGCAGCCCAGGGAACCGCTACGAGCAGTACTTC. Amino acid sequence: CASSPGNRYEQYF. The whole variable domain, filled in from reference TRBV2 and TRBJ2-7, reads EPEVTQTPSHQVTQMGQEVILRCVPISNHLYFYWYRQILGQKVEFLVSFYNNEISEKSEIFDDQFSVERPDGSNFTLKIRSTKLEDSAMYFCASSPGNRYEQYFGPGTRLTVT.

J is TRBJ1-2 and V is TRBV29-1; possible D gene TRBD1, 5 bases. Trimming stripped 5 bases from V and 6 bases from J, with 13 bases between. Per germline, CDR1 SQVTM and CDR2 ANQGSEA. This CDR3 spans 12 amino acids. In DNA, the CDR3 is TGCAGCGTTCTCGGGACGCAGGATGGCTACACCTTC. It is translated as CSVLGTQDGYTF.

This clonotype was found a few times. The chain couples TRBV14 to TRBJ2-1; D perhaps matches TRBD1 (5 bases). Deletions cut 0 bases from V and 4 bases from J, with 22 bases between. The CDR3 is 19 residues long. Germline V gene sequence: CDR1 SGHDN, CDR2 FVKESK. CDR3 sequence reads: CASSQDWAHSTESYNEQFF. The CDR3, as DNA: TGTGCCAGCAGCCAAGATTGGGCCCACTCGACAGAGAGTTACAATGAGCAGTTCTTC. Full variable domain (missing parts from reference TRBV14 and TRBJ2-1): EAGVTQFPSHSVIEKGQTVTLRCDPISGHDNLYWYRRVMGKEIKFLLHFVKESKQDESGMPNNRFLAERTGGTYSTLKVQPAELEDSGVYFCASSQDWAHSTESYNEQFFGPGTRLTVL.

This clonotype was detected only once. This chain uses TRBV4-2 with TRBJ1-6; D call uncertain. The CDR3 consists of 15 residues. V lost 3 bases to trimming and J lost 2 bases, with 8 bases between them. Germline values: CDR1 LGHNA, CDR2 YNFKEQ. The CDR3 sequence is CASSQGMTYNSPLHF. The CDR3 nucleotides are TGTGCCAGCAGCCAGGGGATGACCTATAATTCACCCCTCCACTTT.

This sequence joins TRBV5-5 and TRBJ1-1; D gene unclear. CDR1 and CDR2 (germline): SGHKS, YYEKEE (reference sequence). The CDR3 contains 16 residues. V lost 2 bases, J lost 0 bases, and 14 bases lay in between. The CDR3 DNA reads as TGTGCCAGCAGCTTTGGCGGAATATACATGAACACTGAAGCTTTCTTT. Encoded protein: CASSFGGIYMNTEAFF.

This clonotype was recorded at least ten times. The chain recombines TRBV7-2 with TRBJ2-5; 13 bases are a match to TRBD2. The V and J ends lost 3 bases and 4 bases, in that order; junction bases with no gene match: 2. Germline V CDR1 and CDR2: SGHTA, FQGNSA. This CDR3 spans 15 amino acids. The CDR3 loop reads CASSFRLAGGETQYF. The CDR3 region has the DNA TGTGCCAGCAGCTTTCGACTAGCGGGAGGAGAGACCCAGTACTTC.

V gene TRBV19 combines with J gene TRBJ1-5; D remains ambiguous. Germline CDR1 is LNHDA and CDR2 is SQIVND (reference sequence). This CDR3 has 15 residues. V was cut by 6 bases and J by 1 base, with 13 bases left in between. The CDR3 nucleotides read TGTGCCAGTAGGACTCCGGGAAACAGCAATCAGCCCCAGCATTTT. It is translated as CASRTPGNSNQPQHF.

V is TRBV18 and J is TRBJ2-1; D is uncertain. Germline V gives CDR1 KGHSH, CDR2 LQKENI. This CDR3 spans 13 amino acids. The V end was cut by 0 bases, the J end by 8 bases, with 8 bases between. CDR3 amino acids: CASSPPSSYEQFF. The CDR3 DNA sequence: TGTGCCAGCTCACCACCGAGTTCCTATGAGCAGTTCTTC.

The rearrangement uses TRBV7-8 and TRBJ2-1; 11 positions agree with TRBD2. J gave up 9 bases and V 0 bases, and 4 bases lay outside the gene matches. This CDR3 contains 15 residues. The V gene's germline CDR1 is SGHVS and CDR2 FQNEAQ. The chain's CDR3 is CASSLAGLADSEQFF. CDR3 coding DNA: TGTGCCAGCAGCTTAGCGGGACTAGCGGATAGTGAGCAGTTCTTC.

This clonotype was detected many times. CDR3 amino acids: CASSSTREIYNEQFF. The DNA of the CDR3 is TGTGCCAGCAGCTCGACTAGGGAAATATACAATGAGCAGTTCTTC. The J gene is TRBJ2-1, the V gene TRBV7-2; D might be TRBD2 (6 bases). The CDR3 is made up of 15 amino acids. Germline assignment: CDR1 SGHTA and CDR2 FQGNSA. V lost 4 bases to trimming and J lost 4 bases, with 14 bases between them.